The entry that follows covers one T cell receptor (beta chain) sequence. This record comes from a study of OX40 agonist ivuxolimab in advanced cancers. On the study more broadly: At doses from 0.01 to 10 mg/kg, patients were given intravenous ivuxolimab every 2 weeks.

CDR3 length: 15 residues. Per the germline V gene, CDR1 is SGHRS and CDR2 is YFSETQ. V was clipped by 0 bases and J by 4 bases, with 11 bases between them. Repertoires were generated with immunoSEQ multiplex PCR, while TCRdb's copy carries only in-frame clones and drops some. Among around 62,000 clones listed, about nine tenths were seen once. The sequenced sample was CD4+ or CD8+ T cells sorted from blood, obtained in a trial of the OX40 agonist ivuxolimab. The V call is TRBV5-1, the J call TRBJ2-1; TRBD1 is a possible D gene (6 bases). This TCR was recovered from an adult with an advanced solid tumor such as melanoma, head and neck, liver or kidney cancer. The CDR3 DNA reads TGCGCCAGCAGCTTGGAGGGACAAAATTACAATGAGCAGTTCTTC. Encoded protein: CASSLEGQNYNEQFF.